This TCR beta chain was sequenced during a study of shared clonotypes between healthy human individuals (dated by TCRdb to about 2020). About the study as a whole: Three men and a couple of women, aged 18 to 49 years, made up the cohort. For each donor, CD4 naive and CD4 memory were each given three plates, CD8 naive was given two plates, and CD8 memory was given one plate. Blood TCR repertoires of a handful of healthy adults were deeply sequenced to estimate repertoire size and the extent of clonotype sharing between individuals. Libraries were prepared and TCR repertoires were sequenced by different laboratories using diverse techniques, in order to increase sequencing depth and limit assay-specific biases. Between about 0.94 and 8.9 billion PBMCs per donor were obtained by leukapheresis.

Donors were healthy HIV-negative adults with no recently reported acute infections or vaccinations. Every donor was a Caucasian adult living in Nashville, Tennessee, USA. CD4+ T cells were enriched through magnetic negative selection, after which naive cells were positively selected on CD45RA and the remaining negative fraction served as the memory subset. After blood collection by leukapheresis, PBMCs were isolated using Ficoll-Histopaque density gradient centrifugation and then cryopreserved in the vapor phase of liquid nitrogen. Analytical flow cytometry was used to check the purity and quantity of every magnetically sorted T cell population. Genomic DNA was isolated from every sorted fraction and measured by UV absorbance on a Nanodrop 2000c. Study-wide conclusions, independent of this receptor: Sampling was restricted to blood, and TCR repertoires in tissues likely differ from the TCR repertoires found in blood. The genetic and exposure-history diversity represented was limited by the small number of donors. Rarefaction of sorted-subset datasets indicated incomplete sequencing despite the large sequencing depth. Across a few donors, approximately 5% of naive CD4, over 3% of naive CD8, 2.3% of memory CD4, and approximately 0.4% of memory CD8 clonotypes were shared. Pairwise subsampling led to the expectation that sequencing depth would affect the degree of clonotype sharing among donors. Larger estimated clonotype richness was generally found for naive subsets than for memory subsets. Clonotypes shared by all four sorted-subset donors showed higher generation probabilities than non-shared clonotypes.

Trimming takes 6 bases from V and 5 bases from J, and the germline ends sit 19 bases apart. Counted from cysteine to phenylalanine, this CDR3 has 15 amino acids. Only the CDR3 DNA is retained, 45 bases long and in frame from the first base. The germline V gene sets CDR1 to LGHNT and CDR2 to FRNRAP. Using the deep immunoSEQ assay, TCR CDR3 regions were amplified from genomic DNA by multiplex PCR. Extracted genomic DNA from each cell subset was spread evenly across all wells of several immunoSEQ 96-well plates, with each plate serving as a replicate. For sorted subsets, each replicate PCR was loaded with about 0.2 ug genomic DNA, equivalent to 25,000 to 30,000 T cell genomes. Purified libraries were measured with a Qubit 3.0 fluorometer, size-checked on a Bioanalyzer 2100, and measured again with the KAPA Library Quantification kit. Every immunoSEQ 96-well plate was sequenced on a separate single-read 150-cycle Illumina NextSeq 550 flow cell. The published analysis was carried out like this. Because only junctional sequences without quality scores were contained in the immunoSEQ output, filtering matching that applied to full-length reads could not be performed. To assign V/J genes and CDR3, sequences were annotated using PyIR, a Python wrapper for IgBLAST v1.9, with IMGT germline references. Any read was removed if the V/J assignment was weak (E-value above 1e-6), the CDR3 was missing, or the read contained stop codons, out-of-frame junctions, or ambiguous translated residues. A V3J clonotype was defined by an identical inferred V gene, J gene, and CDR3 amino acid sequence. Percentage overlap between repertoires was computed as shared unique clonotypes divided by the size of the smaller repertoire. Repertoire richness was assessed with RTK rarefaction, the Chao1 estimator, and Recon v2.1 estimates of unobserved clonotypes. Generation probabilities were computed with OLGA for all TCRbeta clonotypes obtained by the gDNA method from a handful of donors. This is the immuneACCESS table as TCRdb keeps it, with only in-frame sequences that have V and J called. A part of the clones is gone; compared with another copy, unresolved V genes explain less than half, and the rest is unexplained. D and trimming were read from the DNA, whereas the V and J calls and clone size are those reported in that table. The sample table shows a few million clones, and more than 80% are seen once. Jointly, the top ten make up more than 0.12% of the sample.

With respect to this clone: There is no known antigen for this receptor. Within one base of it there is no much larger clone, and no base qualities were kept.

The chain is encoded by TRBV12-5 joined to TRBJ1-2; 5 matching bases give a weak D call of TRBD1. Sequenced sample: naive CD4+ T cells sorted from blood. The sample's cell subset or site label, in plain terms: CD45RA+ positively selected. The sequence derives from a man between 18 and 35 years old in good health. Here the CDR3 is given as CASGPGGEEGYGYTF. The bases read TGTGCTAGTGGCCCCGGAGGGGAGGAAGGATATGGCTACACCTTC.